This is a list of T cell receptor beta chains from one sample in a study of T cells in localized non-small cell lung cancer. TCRdb's table, derived via immunoSEQ multiplex PCR, lists solely in-frame clones and lacks some. The sample has roughly 48,000 clones, roughly 80% seen once; the top ten hold 17%. Material: peripheral blood, obtained before any cancer treatment. All receptors derive from a man aged 35-75 years with stage I squamous cell lung carcinoma. CDR3s include the opening cysteine and the closing phenylalanine or tryptophan. The D gene is left open where the match is weak. Clone size is stated in some rows and not others, as once, few, many or a class when expanded.

d_gene	abundance	v_gene	j_gene	CDR3aa	CDR3nt
.	few	TRBV6-5	TRBJ1-2	CASSSPVGDFYGYTF	TGTGCCAGCAGTTCACCAGTCGGCGACTTTTATGGCTACACCTTC
.	.	TRBV7-9	TRBJ2-7	CASSPMGGPSTPQYF	TGTGCCAGCAGCCCGATGGGGGGGCCCTCTACGCCGCAGTACTTC
TRBD1	few	TRBV6-5	TRBJ1-6	CASSLSTGEGSPLHF	TGTGCCAGCAGTTTATCGACAGGGGAGGGATCACCCCTCCACTTT
.	few	TRBV6-1	TRBJ1-2	CASSGAFYGYTF	TGTGCCAGCAGTGGGGCCTTCTATGGCTACACCTTC
.	.	TRBV18	TRBJ1-5	CASSPSDSGNQPQHF	TGTGCCAGCTCACCATCGGATTCGGGCAATCAGCCCCAGCATTTT
.	once	TRBV6-1	TRBJ2-5	CASSSRGGPETQYF	TGTGCCAGCAGTTCCCGGGGCGGGCCGGAGACCCAGTACTTC
TRBD1	.	TRBV18	TRBJ2-7	CASSPLVAPGGSYEQYF	TGTGCCAGCTCACCATTAGTTGCCCCAGGGGGATCCTACGAGCAGTACTTC
TRBD1	.	TRBV4-1	TRBJ1-1	CASSQTGREAFF	TGCGCCAGCAGCCAGACAGGGCGCGAAGCTTTCTTT
.	.	TRBV2	TRBJ2-7	CASRPRAYEQYF	TGTGCCAGCCGACCCAGGGCCTACGAGCAGTACTTC
.	.	TRBV2	TRBJ2-5	CASSDGAGGGKTQYF	TGTGCCAGCAGTGATGGAGCGGGTGGTGGAAAGACCCAGTACTTC
TRBD1	.	TRBV19	TRBJ1-2	CASSIDTDRGFRGYTF	TGTGCCAGTAGTATAGACACGGACAGGGGGTTTCGTGGCTACACCTTC
TRBD1	.	TRBV19	TRBJ2-7	CASSIGIGGVYEQYF	TGTGCCAGTAGTATAGGTATAGGGGGCGTCTACGAGCAGTACTTC
TRBD1	.	TRBV6-6	TRBJ1-2	CASSRQGDYGYTF	TGTGCCAGCAGTCGACAGGGGGACTATGGCTACACCTTC
.	.	TRBV19	TRBJ1-5	CASSIRHMGGAGQPQHF	TGTGCCAGTAGTATAAGACACATGGGGGGCGCAGGACAGCCCCAGCATTTT
.	.	TRBV15	TRBJ2-1	CATSRVPGGLNQRNNEQFF	TGTGCCACCAGCAGAGTCCCCGGGGGGCTCAACCAAAGAAACAATGAGCAGTTCTTC
.	.	TRBV2	TRBJ1-2	CARKGEHYGYTF	TGTGCCAGAAAGGGGGAACACTATGGCTACACCTTC
TRBD2	.	TRBV7-2	TRBJ2-1	CASKIAGTRVEQFF	TGTGCCAGTAAAATAGCGGGGACGCGGGTTGAGCAGTTCTTC
.	.	TRBV5-1	TRBJ2-5	CASSLGTDQETQYF	TGCGCCAGCAGCTTGGGGACAGACCAAGAGACCCAGTACTTC
TRBD1	once	TRBV28	TRBJ2-7	CASSFGQGSYEQYF	TGTGCCAGCAGTTTCGGACAGGGGTCCTACGAGCAGTACTTC
TRBD2	.	TRBV9	TRBJ2-3	CASSGVAGASTDTQYF	TGTGCCAGCAGCGGCGTAGCGGGTGCTAGCACAGATACGCAGTATTTT
.	.	TRBV4-1	TRBJ1-3	CASSQRGGWDTIYF	TGCGCCAGCAGCCAGAGGGGGGGGTGGGACACCATATATTTT
.	.	TRBV6-5	TRBJ1-5	CASSKGLTSNQPQHF	TGTGCCAGCAGCAAGGGACTGACTAGCAATCAGCCCCAGCATTTT
.	.	TRBV6-1	TRBJ2-5	CASSGSQETQYF	TGTGCCAGCAGTGGGAGTCAAGAGACCCAGTACTTC
.	.	TRBV6-4	TRBJ2-3	CASSEGGSSTDTQYF	TGTGCCAGCAGTGAGGGGGGCTCTAGCACAGATACGCAGTATTTT
.	few	TRBV18	TRBJ1-5	CASSPENQPQHF	TGTGCCAGCTCACCGGAGAATCAGCCCCAGCATTTT
TRBD1	.	TRBV6-5	TRBJ1-1	CASSTSGGTEAFF	TGTGCCAGCAGTACATCAGGGGGCACTGAAGCTTTCTTT
.	once	TRBV6-5	TRBJ1-4	CASSYSVGANEKLFF	TGTGCCAGCAGTTACTCGGTGGGAGCTAATGAAAAACTGTTTTTT
.	.	TRBV18	TRBJ1-1	CASSQQKGDTEAFF	TGTGCCAGCTCACAACAGAAAGGGGACACTGAAGCTTTCTTT
.	.	TRBV18	TRBJ2-7	CASSPRGTYEQYF	TGTGCCAGCTCACCGAGAGGGACCTACGAGCAGTACTTC
.	.	TRBV6-5	TRBJ2-5	CASSYSGRGTQYF	TGTGCCAGCAGTTACTCTGGCCGAGGGACCCAGTACTTC
.	.	TRBV5-1	TRBJ1-3	CASSPGFYSGNTIYF	TGCGCCAGCAGCCCGGGATTTTACTCTGGAAACACCATATATTTT
.	.	TRBV28	TRBJ2-7	CASSSGLEQYF	TGTGCCAGCAGTTCCGGGCTCGAGCAGTACTTC
TRBD1	.	TRBV4-2	TRBJ1-5	CASSPGQPNQPQHF	TGTGCCAGCAGCCCGGGACAGCCTAATCAGCCCCAGCATTTT
.	.	TRBV5-1	TRBJ1-2	CASSLATDGYTF	TGCGCCAGCAGCTTGGCGACAGATGGCTACACCTTC
.	.	TRBV5-1	TRBJ1-4	CASSLRAGRDEKLFF	TGCGCCAGCAGCTTGCGGGCCGGAAGGGATGAAAAACTGTTTTTT
.	.	TRBV6-1	TRBJ2-3	CASSEVGQDTQYF	TGTGCCAGCAGTGAAGTTGGCCAAGATACGCAGTATTTT
.	.	TRBV9	TRBJ2-5	CASSVDTRGYQETQYF	TGTGCCAGCAGCGTAGATACTAGGGGCTACCAAGAGACCCAGTACTTC
.	once	TRBV9	TRBJ1-3	CASSGYTGGNSGNTIYF	TGTGCCAGCAGCGGTTATACCGGGGGAAACTCTGGAAACACCATATATTTT
.	.	TRBV5-4	TRBJ2-1	CASSLAFGLTSYNEQFF	TGTGCCAGCAGCTTGGCCTTTGGACTTACGTCCTACAATGAGCAGTTCTTC
.	.	TRBV7-9	TRBJ1-4	CASSLEGTTNEKLFF	TGTGCCAGCAGCCTGGAAGGGACAACTAATGAAAAACTGTTTTTT
.	.	TRBV4-2	TRBJ2-1	CASSQDDSYNEQFF	TGTGCCAGCAGCCAAGACGACTCCTACAATGAGCAGTTCTTC
TRBD2	.	TRBV29-1	TRBJ2-1	CSVIVGLAGGGEQFF	TGCAGCGTTATCGTCGGGCTAGCGGGGGGCGGTGAGCAGTTCTTC
.	.	TRBV5-6	TRBJ2-1	CASSLGAYNEQFF	TGTGCCAGCAGCTTGGGGGCGTACAATGAGCAGTTCTTC
.	.	TRBV11-2	TRBJ2-1	CANSPRPGDEQFF	TGTGCCAACAGCCCCCGCCCGGGCGATGAGCAGTTCTTC
.	.	TRBV27	TRBJ2-2	CASSARRGGELFF	TGTGCCAGCAGTGCCCGGAGGGGCGGGGAGCTGTTTTTT
.	.	TRBV15	TRBJ1-2	CATSRDRQGYGYTF	TGTGCCACCAGCAGAGATCGGCAGGGGTATGGCTACACCTTC
.	few	TRBV2	TRBJ2-3	CASRAGSTSTDTQYF	TGTGCCAGCAGGGCAGGGTCTACTAGCACAGATACGCAGTATTTT
.	once	TRBV10-3	TRBJ2-3	CAAVGLTDTQYF	TGTGCCGCCGTCGGCCTCACAGATACGCAGTATTTT
.	.	TRBV30	TRBJ1-3	CAWSVTATSGNTIYF	TGTGCCTGGAGTGTAACGGCCACCTCTGGAAACACCATATATTTT
.	.	TRBV6-5	TRBJ1-5	CASRERGNQPQHF	TGTGCCAGCAGAGAGCGTGGCAATCAGCCCCAGCATTTT